This T cell receptor beta chain was documented in a study of cytomegalovirus exposure and HLA in healthy donors. Use of 60 Vbeta and 13 Jbeta primers characterized the PCR. Clones were read by immunoSEQ multiplex PCR, and TCRdb kept only the in-frame ones, dropping some. This table holds around 120,000 clones, 78% found once. The germline V and J ends were trimmed by 4 bases and 0 bases, with 12 bases remaining between them. CDR3 length: 14 amino acids. Germline values: CDR1 SQVTM, CDR2 ANQGSEA. Each donor was healthy, and each was a bone marrow donor. The sample taken for sequencing was PBMCs. This chain links TRBV29-1 with TRBJ1-1; D remains ambiguous. This TCR was recovered from a woman aged 40-49 years in good health and CMV-seronegative. The CDR3 sequence is CSVVVNSMNTEAFF. CDR3 coding DNA: TGCAGCGTTGTTGTGAACAGTATGAACACTGAAGCTTTCTTT.